The rows below give T cell receptor beta chains drawn from one sample of a study of T cell responses to AZD1222 COVID-19 vaccine. Assay used: immunoSEQ multiplex PCR; TCRdb lists only in-frame clones, some missing. The sample contains 95,000 to 110,000 clones, about nine tenths of which appear only once. This specimen consisted of peripheral blood, obtained on day 0 of AZD1222 vaccination. These receptors were obtained from an adult in good health. Each CDR3 is given with its conserved first and last residue. D genes are given only for firm matches. Clone size is stated in some rows and not others, as once, few, many or a class when expanded.

V gene	D gene	clone size	J gene	CDR3 protein	CDR3 DNA
TRBV6-2/TRBV6-3	TRBD2	NA	TRBJ2-7	CASSHFSFAGVHIGYEQYF	TGTGCCAGCAGCCACTTCTCCTTCGCGGGAGTTCATATTGGCTACGAGCAGTACTTC
TRBV7-3	TRBD1	NA	TRBJ2-5	CASSENRGWQETQYF	TGTGCCAGCAGCGAAAACAGGGGGTGGCAAGAGACCCAGTACTTC
TRBV2	NA	NA	TRBJ2-3	CASRLAIPDTQYF	TGTGCCAGCAGGCTAGCGATCCCAGATACGCAGTATTTT
TRBV9	NA	NA	TRBJ1-2	CASSGSGQRYGYTF	TGTGCCAGCAGCGGCAGCGGACAGCGCTATGGCTACACCTTC
TRBV25-1	NA	NA	TRBJ2-1	CASSVQVAKFF	TGTGCCAGCAGTGTACAGGTGGCCAAGTTCTTC
TRBV7-9	NA	once	TRBJ1-1	CASSLGQGATEAFF	TGTGCCAGCAGCTTAGGGCAGGGTGCCACTGAAGCTTTCTTT
TRBV7-9	NA	NA	TRBJ1-1	CASSLVGLNTEAFF	TGTGCCAGCAGCTTAGTGGGGCTAAACACTGAAGCTTTCTTT
TRBV5-3	NA	NA	TRBJ1-2	CARSRQMSNYGYTF	TGTGCCAGAAGCCGACAGATGAGTAACTATGGCTACACCTTC
TRBV7-9	TRBD2	NA	TRBJ2-7	CASSSYPGGTYEQYF	TGTGCCAGCAGCTCATATCCCGGGGGGACCTACGAGCAGTACTTC
TRBV5-8	NA	NA	TRBJ2-2	CASSLVAGGLTGELFF	TGTGCCAGCAGCTTGGTTGCAGGGGGGCTCACCGGGGAGCTGTTTTTT
TRBV25-1	NA	NA	TRBJ1-4	CASSPLSAGGTNEKLFF	TGTGCCAGCAGTCCGCTTTCGGCAGGAGGGACTAATGAAAAACTGTTTTTT
TRBV28	TRBD1	NA	TRBJ1-5	CASSLSGGGLNQPQHF	TGTGCCAGCAGTTTATCAGGGGGAGGCCTCAATCAGCCCCAGCATTTT
TRBV6-5	NA	NA	TRBJ1-1	CASTQGVLGDTEAFF	TGTGCCAGCACCCAAGGGGTCCTGGGGGACACTGAAGCTTTCTTT
TRBV3-1/TRBV3-2	NA	NA	TRBJ2-5	CASSQDIRGQETQYF	TGTGCCAGCAGCCAAGATATAAGGGGGCAAGAGACCCAGTACTTC
TRBV6-1	NA	NA	TRBJ2-2	CASSDEDGSAGELFF	TGTGCCAGCAGTGACGAGGACGGCTCGGCCGGGGAGCTGTTTTTT
TRBV10-3	NA	NA	TRBJ1-2	CAISVPLYGYTF	TGTGCCATCAGTGTGCCACTCTATGGCTACACCTTC
TRBV29-1	TRBD1	NA	TRBJ1-4	CSAPFQGVGEKLFF	TGCAGCGCTCCCTTTCAGGGGGTAGGTGAAAAACTGTTTTTT
TRBV7-2	NA	NA	TRBJ2-3	CASSLIGGTSTDTQYF	TGTGCCAGCAGCTTAATTGGCGGGACATCCACAGATACGCAGTATTTT
TRBV9	NA	NA	TRBJ1-1	CASSGDLNTEAFF	TGTGCCAGCAGCGGAGACCTGAACACTGAAGCTTTCTTT
TRBV7-2	NA	NA	TRBJ1-5	CASSLNQRGNSNQPQHF	TGTGCCAGCAGCCTGAATCAAAGAGGGAATAGCAATCAGCCCCAGCATTTT
TRBV7-2	NA	NA	TRBJ2-1	CASSAPGLAWDNEQFF	TGTGCCAGCAGCGCCCCCGGGCTAGCGTGGGACAATGAGCAGTTCTTC
TRBV11-3	NA	NA	TRBJ1-1	CASSYSFGTEAFF	TGTGCCAGCAGCTATTCTTTTGGCACTGAAGCTTTCTTT
TRBV6-4	TRBD1	once	TRBJ2-7	CASTDGTETYEQYF	TGTGCCAGCACTGATGGGACAGAGACCTACGAGCAGTACTTC
TRBV4-3	NA	NA	TRBJ2-4	CASSQDLKRGGDIQYF	TGCGCCAGCAGCCAAGATCTGAAACGGGGCGGGGACATTCAGTACTTC
TRBV28	NA	few	TRBJ1-1	CASSQITEAFF	TGTGCCAGCAGCCAGATCACTGAAGCTTTCTTT
TRBV4-2	NA	NA	TRBJ2-4	CASSSHVEINKNIQYF	TGTGCCAGCAGCTCACACGTTGAGATTAACAAAAACATTCAGTACTTC
TRBV28	NA	NA	TRBJ1-4	CASSFVSDGRKLFF	TGTGCCAGCAGTTTTGTTTCGGACGGACGAAAACTGTTTTTT
TRBV9	NA	NA	TRBJ2-7	CASSVAPSLAPLEQYF	TGTGCCAGCAGCGTAGCCCCCAGTCTAGCGCCCCTGGAGCAGTACTTC
TRBV4-1	NA	NA	TRBJ1-3	CASSLRQSSGNTIYF	TGCGCCAGCAGCCTCCGACAGAGCTCTGGAAACACCATATATTTT
TRBV12-5	TRBD1	NA	TRBJ2-7	CASGLDVGTGPHEQYF	TGTGCTAGTGGTTTGGATGTTGGGACAGGCCCCCACGAGCAGTACTTC
TRBV6-2/TRBV6-3	NA	once	TRBJ2-5	CASSRQLRETQYF	TGTGCCAGCAGCCGACAGCTTCGGGAGACCCAGTACTTC
TRBV10-3	NA	NA	TRBJ1-5	CAISESNQPQHF	TGTGCCATCAGTGAGTCGAATCAGCCCCAGCATTTT
TRBV3-1/TRBV3-2	NA	NA	TRBJ1-2	CASSRTLLSPSGRGYTF	TGTGCCAGCAGCCGAACACTTTTATCCCCGTCGGGGCGTGGCTACACCTTC
TRBV28	NA	once	TRBJ2-7	CASSFQLAIDEQYF	TGTGCCAGCAGTTTTCAACTAGCAATCGACGAGCAGTACTTC
TRBV28	TRBD1	NA	TRBJ1-2	CASSHTGQGPNGYTF	TGTGCCAGCAGTCACACTGGACAGGGGCCGAATGGCTACACCTTC
TRBV7-2	TRBD1	NA	TRBJ1-2	CASSLDRAYVTNYGYTF	TGTGCCAGCAGCTTGGACAGGGCCTATGTTACTAACTATGGCTACACCTTC
TRBV7-8	NA	once	TRBJ1-3	CASSLARGGSGNTIYF	TGTGCCAGCAGCTTAGCGCGGGGGGGCTCTGGAAACACCATATATTTT